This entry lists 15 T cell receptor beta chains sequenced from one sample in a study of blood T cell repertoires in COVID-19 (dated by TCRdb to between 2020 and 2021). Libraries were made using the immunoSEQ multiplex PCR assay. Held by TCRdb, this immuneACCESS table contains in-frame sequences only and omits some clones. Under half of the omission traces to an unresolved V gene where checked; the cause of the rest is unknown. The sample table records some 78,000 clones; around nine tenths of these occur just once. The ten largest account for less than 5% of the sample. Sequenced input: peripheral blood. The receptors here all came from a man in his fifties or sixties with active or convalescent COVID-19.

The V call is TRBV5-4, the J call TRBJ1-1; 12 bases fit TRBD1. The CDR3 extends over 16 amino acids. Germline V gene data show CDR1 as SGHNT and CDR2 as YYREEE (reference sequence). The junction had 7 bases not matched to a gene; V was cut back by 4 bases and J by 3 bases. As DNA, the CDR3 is TGTGCCAGCAGCCCGGGACAGGGGGCTTCGTACACTGAAGCTTTCTTT. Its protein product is CASSPGQGASYTEAFF.

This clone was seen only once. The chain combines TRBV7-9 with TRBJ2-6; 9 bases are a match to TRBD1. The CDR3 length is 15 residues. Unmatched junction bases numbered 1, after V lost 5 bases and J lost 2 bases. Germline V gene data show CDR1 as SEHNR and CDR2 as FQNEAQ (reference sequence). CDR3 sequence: CASSRQGAGANVLTF. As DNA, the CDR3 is TGTGCCAGCAGCCGACAGGGGGCTGGGGCCAACGTCCTGACTTTC.

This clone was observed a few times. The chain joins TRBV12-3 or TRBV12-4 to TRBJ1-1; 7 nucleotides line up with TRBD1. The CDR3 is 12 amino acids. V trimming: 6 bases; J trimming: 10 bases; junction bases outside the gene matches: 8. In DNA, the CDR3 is TGTGCCAGCAGGACAGGGCCTGTTGGAGCTTTCTTT. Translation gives CASRTGPVGAFF.

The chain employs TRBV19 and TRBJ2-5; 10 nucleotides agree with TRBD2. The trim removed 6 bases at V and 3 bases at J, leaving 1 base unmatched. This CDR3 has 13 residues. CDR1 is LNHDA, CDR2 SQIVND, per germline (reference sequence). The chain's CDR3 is CASSGLAEETQYF. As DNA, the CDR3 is TGTGCCAGTAGCGGACTAGCGGAAGAGACCCAGTACTTC.

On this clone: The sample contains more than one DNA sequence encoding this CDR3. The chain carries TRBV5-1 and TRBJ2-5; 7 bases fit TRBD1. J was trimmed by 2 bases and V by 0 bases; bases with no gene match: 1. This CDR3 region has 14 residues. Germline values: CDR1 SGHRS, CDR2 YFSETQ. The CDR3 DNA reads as TGCGCCAGCAGCTTGGACAGGGGACAAGAGACCCAGTACTTC. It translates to CASSLDRGQETQYF.

CDR3 DNA sequence: TGTGCCAGCAGTTTAGGCGGTAGCTCTGGAAACACCATATATTTT. Amino acids: CASSLGGSSGNTIYF. This chain uses TRBV28 with TRBJ1-3; D is undetermined. This CDR3 has 15 amino acids. Trimming cost V 2 bases and J 0 bases, with 8 bases left between them. CDR1 and CDR2 (germline): MDHEN, SYDVKM.

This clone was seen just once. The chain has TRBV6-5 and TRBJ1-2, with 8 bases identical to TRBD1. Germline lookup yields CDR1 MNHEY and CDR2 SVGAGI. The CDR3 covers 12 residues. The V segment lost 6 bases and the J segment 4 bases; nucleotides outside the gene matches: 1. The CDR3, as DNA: TGTGCCAGCAGAACAGGGGGCTATGGCTACACCTTC. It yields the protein CASRTGGYGYTF.

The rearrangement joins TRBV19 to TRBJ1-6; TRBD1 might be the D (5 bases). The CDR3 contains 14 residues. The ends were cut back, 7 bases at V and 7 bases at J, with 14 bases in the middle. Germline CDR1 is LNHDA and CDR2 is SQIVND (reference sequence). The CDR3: CASTSGDLNSPLHF. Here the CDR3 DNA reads TGTGCCAGTACATCCGGGGACTTGAATTCACCCCTCCACTTT.

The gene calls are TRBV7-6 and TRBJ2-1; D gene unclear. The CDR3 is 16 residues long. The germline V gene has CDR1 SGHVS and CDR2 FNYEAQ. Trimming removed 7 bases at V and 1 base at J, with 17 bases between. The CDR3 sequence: CASTRGLGGSYNEQFF. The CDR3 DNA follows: TGTGCCAGCACTCGAGGTCTAGGTGGATCCTACAATGAGCAGTTCTTC.

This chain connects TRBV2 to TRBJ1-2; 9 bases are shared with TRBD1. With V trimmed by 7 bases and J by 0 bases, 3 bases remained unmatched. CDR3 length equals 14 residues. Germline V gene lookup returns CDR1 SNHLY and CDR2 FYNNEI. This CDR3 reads CASNTGGPNYGYTF. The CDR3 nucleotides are TGTGCCAGCAATACAGGGGGCCCTAACTATGGCTACACCTTC. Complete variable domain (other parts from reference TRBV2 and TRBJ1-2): EPEVTQTPSHQVTQMGQEVILRCVPISNHLYFYWYRQILGQKVEFLVSFYNNEISEKSEIFDDQFSVERPDGSNFTLKIRSTKLEDSAMYFCASNTGGPNYGYTFGSGTRLTVV.

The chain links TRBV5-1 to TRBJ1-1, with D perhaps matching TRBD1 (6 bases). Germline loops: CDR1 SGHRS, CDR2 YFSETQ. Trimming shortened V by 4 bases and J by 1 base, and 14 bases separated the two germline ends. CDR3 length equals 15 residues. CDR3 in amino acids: CASSPVRGSNTEAFF. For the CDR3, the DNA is TGCGCCAGCAGCCCCGTCAGGGGCTCGAACACTGAAGCTTTCTTT.

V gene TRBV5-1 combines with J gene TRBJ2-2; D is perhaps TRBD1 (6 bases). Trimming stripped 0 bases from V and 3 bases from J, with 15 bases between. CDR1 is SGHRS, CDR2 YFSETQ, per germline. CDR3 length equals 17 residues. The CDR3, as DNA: TGCGCCAGCAGCTTGGTGGGGGCAAGAAGGGACACCGGGGAGCTGTTTTTT. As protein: CASSLVGARRDTGELFF.

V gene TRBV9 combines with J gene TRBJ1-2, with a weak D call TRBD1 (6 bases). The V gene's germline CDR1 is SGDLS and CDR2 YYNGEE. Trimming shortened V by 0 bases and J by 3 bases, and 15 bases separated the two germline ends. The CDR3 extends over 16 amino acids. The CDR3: CASSVGTGKGYYGYTF. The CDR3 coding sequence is TGTGCCAGCAGCGTAGGAACAGGGAAAGGGTACTATGGCTACACCTTC.

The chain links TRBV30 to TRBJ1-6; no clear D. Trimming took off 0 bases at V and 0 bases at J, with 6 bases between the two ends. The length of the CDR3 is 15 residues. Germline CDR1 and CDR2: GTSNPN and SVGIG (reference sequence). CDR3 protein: CAWSVPSSYNSPLHF. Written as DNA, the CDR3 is TGTGCCTGGAGTGTACCTAGCTCCTATAATTCACCCCTCCACTTT.

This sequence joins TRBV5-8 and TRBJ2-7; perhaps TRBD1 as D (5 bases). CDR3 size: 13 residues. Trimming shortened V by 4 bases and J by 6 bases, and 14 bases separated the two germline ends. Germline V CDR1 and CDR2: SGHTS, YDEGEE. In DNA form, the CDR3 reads TGTGCCAGCAGCCTAAAAGGGGCGTCCGAGCAGTACGTC. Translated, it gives CASSLKGASEQYV.